The following is a T cell receptor (beta chain) sequence with its context. The time point denotes: recipient sample about 28 days before transplant, after cytoreduction. Produced via immunoSEQ multiplex PCR; TCRdb's table is partial and in-frame only. The repertoire includes approximately 26,000 clones, around 84% of them detected once, and roughly 24% sits in the top ten. The source of the sample is a study of T cell clonotyping in hematopoietic cell transplantation. This receptor was obtained from a woman aged 55-69 years with acute myeloid leukemia. Some clones in this sample may be carry-over from other donors' samples. Source: peripheral blood mononuclear cells, taken before stem cell transplant.

CDR3 residues: CASSPGTALDTQYF. The DNA for the CDR3 is TGTGCCAGCAGCCCCGGGACAGCACTAGATACGCAGTATTTT. The chain couples TRBV7-3 to TRBJ2-3; 7 bases are shared with TRBD1. Trimming at V came to 5 bases and at J to 5 bases, leaving 7 bases not matched to a gene. CDR1 and CDR2 from the germline V gene are SGHTA and FQGTGA. This CDR3 is 14 amino acids long.